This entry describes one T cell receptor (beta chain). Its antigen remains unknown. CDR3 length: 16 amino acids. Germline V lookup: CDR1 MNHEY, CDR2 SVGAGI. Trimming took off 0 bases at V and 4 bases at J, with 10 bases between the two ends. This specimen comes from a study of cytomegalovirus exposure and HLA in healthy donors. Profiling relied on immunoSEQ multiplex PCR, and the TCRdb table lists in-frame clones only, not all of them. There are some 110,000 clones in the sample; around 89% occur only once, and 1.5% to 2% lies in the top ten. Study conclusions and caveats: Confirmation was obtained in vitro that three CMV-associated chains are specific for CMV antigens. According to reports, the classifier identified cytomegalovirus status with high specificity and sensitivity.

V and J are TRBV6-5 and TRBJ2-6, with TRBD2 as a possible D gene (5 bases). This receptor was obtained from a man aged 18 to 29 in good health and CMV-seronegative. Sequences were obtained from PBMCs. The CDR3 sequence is CASSYSSGSGANVLTF. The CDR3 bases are TGTGCCAGCAGTTACTCGTCGGGATCAGGGGCCAACGTCCTGACTTTC.